The 11 T cell receptor beta chains below come from one sample, sequenced in a study of blood T cell repertoires in COVID-19. Produced via immunoSEQ multiplex PCR; TCRdb's table is partial and in-frame only. Of about 130,000 clones in the sample, 60% to 80% were seen once. The specimen was peripheral blood. Receptor source: a man in his sixties with acute or convalescent COVID-19.

The chain recombines TRBV18 with TRBJ1-5, with TRBD1 as a possible D gene (6 bases). Per germline, CDR1 KGHSH and CDR2 LQKENI. The CDR3 extends over 14 amino acids. The germline V and J ends were trimmed by 3 bases and 6 bases, with 12 bases remaining between them. CDR3 sequence reads: CASSPGRGAQPQHF. In DNA form, the CDR3 reads TGTGCCAGCTCACCGGGGAGGGGGGCTCAGCCCCAGCATTTT.

The chain carries TRBV7-6 and TRBJ2-1, with a tentative D call TRBD2 (6 bases). Germline V lookup: CDR1 SGHVS, CDR2 FNYEAQ. The CDR3 sequence is 14 residues long. The V and J ends lost 0 bases and 5 bases respectively, with 8 bases between them. The CDR3 DNA reads TGTGCCAGCAGCTTAGCTCTAGCGAACAATGAGCAGTTCTTC. It codes for CASSLALANNEQFF.

The chain carries TRBV19 and TRBJ2-3; 7 positions match TRBD2. Germline V gene lookup returns CDR1 LNHDA and CDR2 SQIVND (reference sequence). This CDR3 region has 16 residues. The J segment lost 5 bases and the V segment lost 2 bases, leaving 10 bases of the junction unmatched. The CDR3 sequence: CASSIFTSPSGDTQYF. The CDR3, as DNA: TGTGCCAGTAGTATATTCACTAGCCCTAGCGGAGATACGCAGTATTTT.

CDR3 in DNA: TGTGCCAGCAGCTGGGGACTAGCGGGAGCGTCCTACGAGCAGTACTTC. The encoded protein is CASSWGLAGASYEQYF. V usage is TRBV11-2 and J usage is TRBJ2-7; 14 positions agree with TRBD2. Germline V gene data show CDR1 as SGHAT and CDR2 as FQNNGV. V dropped 4 bases and J dropped 1; count of bases not matched to a gene: 3. The CDR3 runs 16 residues.

V gene TRBV9 combines with J gene TRBJ1-4, with a weak D call TRBD1 (6 bases). CDR1 is SGDLS, CDR2 YYNGEE, per germline. Trimming removed 0 bases from V and 3 bases from J, with 9 bases in between. The CDR3 is 15 residues long. CDR3 protein: CASSVGRGSNEKLFF. In DNA, the CDR3 is TGTGCCAGCAGCGTAGGCAGGGGATCTAATGAAAAACTGTTTTTT.

The V and J genes are TRBV14 and TRBJ2-1; 12 bases are a match to TRBD1. Germline loops: CDR1 SGHDN, CDR2 FVKESK. This CDR3 region has 17 residues. V lost 1 base to trimming and J lost 8 bases; unmatched junction nucleotides: 9. The CDR3 nucleotides are TGTGCCAGCAGCCAAGGGACCCGGGACAGGGGGCTCGATGAGCAGTTCTTC. This encodes CASSQGTRDRGLDEQFF.

The rearrangement joins TRBV20-1 to TRBJ2-1; a weak D match, TRBD2 (5 bases). This CDR3 has 13 residues. Germline V gives CDR1 DFQATT, CDR2 SNEGSKA (reference sequence). The V end lost 3 bases, the J end lost 7 bases, and 13 bases lay between the germline ends. As DNA, the CDR3 is TGCAGTGCTAGTCAAAGCGGAAAGAATGAGCAGTTCTTC. This codes for CSASQSGKNEQFF.

This clone was found a few times. This rearrangement joins TRBV5-1 to TRBJ2-7; maybe TRBD2 (5 bases). Per the germline V gene, CDR1 is SGHRS and CDR2 is YFSETQ. The CDR3 spans 13 residues. The germline V and J ends were trimmed by 5 bases and 0 bases, with 9 bases remaining between them. CDR3 nucleotides: TGCGCCAGCAGTAGCCGGGGCTCCTACGAGCAGTACTTC. Translated: CASSSRGSYEQYF.

The chain couples TRBV30 to TRBJ2-7; 7 positions agree with TRBD2. Germline V gene sequence: CDR1 GTSNPN, CDR2 SVGIG (reference sequence). V was pared by 3 bases and J by 5 bases, with 10 bases of the junction left unmatched. CDR3 length: 14 residues. CDR3 residues: CAWSPLGGKNEQYF. CDR3 DNA sequence: TGTGCCTGGAGCCCATTGGGGGGGAAAAACGAGCAGTACTTC.

J is TRBJ1-6 and V is TRBV7-2; 9 positions agree with TRBD1. The germline V gene encodes CDR1 SGHTA and CDR2 FQGNSA. Trimming took 6 bases from V and 10 from J; bases not matched to a gene: 13. The CDR3 is 16 residues long. The CDR3 DNA reads as TGTGCCAGCAGACAGGGGATGACAGGGGGGGGATCACCCCTCCACTTT. It yields the protein CASRQGMTGGGSPLHF.

The chain combines TRBV6-5 with TRBJ2-7, with a weak D call TRBD2 (5 bases). Germline V gives CDR1 MNHEY, CDR2 SVGAGI. Trimming stripped 5 bases from V and 1 base from J, with 15 bases between. CDR3 size: 15 residues. CDR3 protein: CASSLIAPGSYEQYF. Here the CDR3 DNA reads TGTGCCAGCAGTCTCATAGCGCCCGGGTCCTACGAGCAGTACTTC.